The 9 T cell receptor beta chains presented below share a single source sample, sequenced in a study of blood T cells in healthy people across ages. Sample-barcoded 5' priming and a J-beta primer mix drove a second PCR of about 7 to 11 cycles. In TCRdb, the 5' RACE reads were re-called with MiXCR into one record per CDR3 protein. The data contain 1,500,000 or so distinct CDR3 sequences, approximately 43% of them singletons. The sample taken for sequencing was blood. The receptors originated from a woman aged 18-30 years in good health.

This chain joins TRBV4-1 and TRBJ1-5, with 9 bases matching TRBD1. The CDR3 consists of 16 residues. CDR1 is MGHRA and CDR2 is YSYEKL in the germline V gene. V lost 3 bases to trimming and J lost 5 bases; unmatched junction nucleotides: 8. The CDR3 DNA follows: TGCGCCAGCAGCCATTCCTCCGGGACAGGGTATCAGCCCCAGCATTTT. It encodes CASSHSSGTGYQPQHF.

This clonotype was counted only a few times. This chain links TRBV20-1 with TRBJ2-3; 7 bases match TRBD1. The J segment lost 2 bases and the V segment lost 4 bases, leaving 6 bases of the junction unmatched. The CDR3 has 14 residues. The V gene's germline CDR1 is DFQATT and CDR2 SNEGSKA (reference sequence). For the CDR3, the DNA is TGCAGTGCTAATACAGGGGCCAACACAGATACGCAGTATTTT. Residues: CSANTGANTDTQYF.

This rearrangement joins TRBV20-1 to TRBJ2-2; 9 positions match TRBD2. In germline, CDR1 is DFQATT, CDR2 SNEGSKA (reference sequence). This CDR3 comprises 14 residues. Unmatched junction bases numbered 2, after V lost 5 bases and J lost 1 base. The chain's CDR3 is CSALAGQNTGELFF. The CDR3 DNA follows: TGCAGTGCTCTAGCGGGGCAGAACACCGGGGAGCTGTTTTTT.

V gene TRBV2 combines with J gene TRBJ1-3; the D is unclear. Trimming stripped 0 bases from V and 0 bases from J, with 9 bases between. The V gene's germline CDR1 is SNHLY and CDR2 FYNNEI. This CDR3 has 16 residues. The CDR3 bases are TGTGCCAGCAGTGAAGCGGGCCGGGGCTCTGGAAACACCATATATTTT. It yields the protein CASSEAGRGSGNTIYF.

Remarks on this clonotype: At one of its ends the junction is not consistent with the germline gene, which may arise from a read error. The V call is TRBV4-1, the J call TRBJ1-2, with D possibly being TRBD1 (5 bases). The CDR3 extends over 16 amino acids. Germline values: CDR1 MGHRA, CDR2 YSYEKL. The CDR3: CASSQVHPGTAYGHTF. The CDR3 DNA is TGCGCCAGCAGCCAAGTCCATCCGGGGACGGCCTATGGCCACACCTTC.

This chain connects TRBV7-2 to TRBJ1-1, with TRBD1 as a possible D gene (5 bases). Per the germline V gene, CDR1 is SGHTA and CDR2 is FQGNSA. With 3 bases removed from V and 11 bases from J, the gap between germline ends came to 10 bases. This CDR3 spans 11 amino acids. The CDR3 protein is CASSLPGPAFF. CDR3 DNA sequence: TGTGCCAGCAGCTTGCCAGGGCCGGCTTTCTTT.

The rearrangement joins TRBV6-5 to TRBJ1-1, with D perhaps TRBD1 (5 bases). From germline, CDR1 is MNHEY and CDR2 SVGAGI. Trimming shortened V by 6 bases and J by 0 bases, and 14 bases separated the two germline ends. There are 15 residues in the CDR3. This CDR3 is CASREGRLMNTEAFF. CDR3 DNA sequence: TGTGCCAGCAGGGAGGGACGCCTGATGAACACTGAAGCTTTCTTT.

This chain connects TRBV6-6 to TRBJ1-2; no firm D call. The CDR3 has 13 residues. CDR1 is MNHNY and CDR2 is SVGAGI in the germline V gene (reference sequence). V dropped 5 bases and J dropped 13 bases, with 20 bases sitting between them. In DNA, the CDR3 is TGTGCCAGCAGTCCCCTGACGGAGAATGGGTCCACCTTC. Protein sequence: CASSPLTENGSTF.

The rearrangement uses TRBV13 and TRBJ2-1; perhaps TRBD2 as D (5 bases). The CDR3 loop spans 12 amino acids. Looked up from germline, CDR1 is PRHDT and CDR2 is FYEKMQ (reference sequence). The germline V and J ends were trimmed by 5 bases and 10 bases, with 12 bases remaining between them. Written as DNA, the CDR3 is TGTGCCAGCAGCATCAAACCGGGGGAGCAGTTCTTC. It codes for CASSIKPGEQFF.